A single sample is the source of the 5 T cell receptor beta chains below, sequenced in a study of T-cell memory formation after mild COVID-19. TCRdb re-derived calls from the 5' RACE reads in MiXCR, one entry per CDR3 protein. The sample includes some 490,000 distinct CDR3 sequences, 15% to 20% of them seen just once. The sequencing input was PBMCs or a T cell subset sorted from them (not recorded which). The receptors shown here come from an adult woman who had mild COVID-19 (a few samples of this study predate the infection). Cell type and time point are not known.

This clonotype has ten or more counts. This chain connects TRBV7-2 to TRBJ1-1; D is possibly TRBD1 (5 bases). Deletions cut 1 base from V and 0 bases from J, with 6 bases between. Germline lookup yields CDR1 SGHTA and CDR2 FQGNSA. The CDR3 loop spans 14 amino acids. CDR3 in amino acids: CASSLGRVNTEAFF. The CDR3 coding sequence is TGTGCCAGCAGCTTAGGCAGGGTGAACACTGAAGCTTTCTTT.

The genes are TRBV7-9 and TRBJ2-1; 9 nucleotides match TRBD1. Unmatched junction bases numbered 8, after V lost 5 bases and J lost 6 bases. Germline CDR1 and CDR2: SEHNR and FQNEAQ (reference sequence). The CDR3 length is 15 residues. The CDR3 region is CASSDTGGHSNEQFF. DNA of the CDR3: TGTGCCAGCAGCGACACAGGGGGCCACTCCAATGAGCAGTTCTTC.

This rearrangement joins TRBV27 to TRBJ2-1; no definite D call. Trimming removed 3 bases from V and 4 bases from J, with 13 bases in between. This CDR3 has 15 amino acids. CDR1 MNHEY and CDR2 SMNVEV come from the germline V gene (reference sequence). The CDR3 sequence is CASSFASVRYNEQFF. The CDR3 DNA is TGTGCCAGCAGTTTTGCATCCGTTCGGTACAATGAGCAGTTCTTC.

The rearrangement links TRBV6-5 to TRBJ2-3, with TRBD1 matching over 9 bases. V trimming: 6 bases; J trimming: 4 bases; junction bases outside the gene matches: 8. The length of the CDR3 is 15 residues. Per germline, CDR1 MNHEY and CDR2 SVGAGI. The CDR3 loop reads CASSRGQGWSDTQYF. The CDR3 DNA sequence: TGTGCCAGCAGCCGCGGACAGGGGTGGTCAGATACGCAGTATTTT.

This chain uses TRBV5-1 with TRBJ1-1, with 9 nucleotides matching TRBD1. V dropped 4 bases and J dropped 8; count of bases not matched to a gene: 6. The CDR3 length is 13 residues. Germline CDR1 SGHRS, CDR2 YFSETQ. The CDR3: CASSDRGDPEAFF. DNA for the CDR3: TGCGCCAGCAGCGACAGGGGGGACCCAGAAGCTTTCTTT.